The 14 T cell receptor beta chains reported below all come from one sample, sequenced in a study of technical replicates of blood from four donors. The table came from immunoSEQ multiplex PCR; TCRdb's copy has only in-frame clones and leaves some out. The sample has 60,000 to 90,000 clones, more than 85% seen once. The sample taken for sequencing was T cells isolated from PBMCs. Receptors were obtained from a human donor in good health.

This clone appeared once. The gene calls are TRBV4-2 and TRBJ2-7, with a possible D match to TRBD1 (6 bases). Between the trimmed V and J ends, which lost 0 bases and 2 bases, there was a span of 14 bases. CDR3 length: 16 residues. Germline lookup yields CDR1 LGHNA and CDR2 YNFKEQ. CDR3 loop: CASSQDSGTLTYEQYF. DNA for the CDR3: TGTGCCAGCAGCCAAGACTCCGGGACACTAACCTACGAGCAGTACTTC.

The CDR3 DNA reads TGTGCCAGCCGCACCGGGTACGGGGAGCTGTTTTTT. It codes for CASRTGYGELFF. V is TRBV11-3 and J is TRBJ2-2; D not resolved. Germline V gene data show CDR1 as SGHNT and CDR2 as YENEEA. This CDR3 comprises 12 residues. The V and J ends lost 8 bases and 7 bases respectively, with 11 bases between them.

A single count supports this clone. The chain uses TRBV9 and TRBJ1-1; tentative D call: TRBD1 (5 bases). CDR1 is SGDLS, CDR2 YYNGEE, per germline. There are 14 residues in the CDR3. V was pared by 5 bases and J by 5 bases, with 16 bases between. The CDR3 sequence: CASSGLGGKTEAFF. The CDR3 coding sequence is TGTGCCAGCAGTGGTCTCGGGGGAAAAACTGAAGCTTTCTTT.

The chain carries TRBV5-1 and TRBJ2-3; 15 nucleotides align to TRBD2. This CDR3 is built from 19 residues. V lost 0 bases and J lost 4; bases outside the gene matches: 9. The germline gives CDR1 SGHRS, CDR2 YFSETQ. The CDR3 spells CASSLGTSGRAVFADTQYF. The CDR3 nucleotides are TGCGCCAGCAGCTTGGGGACTAGCGGGAGGGCAGTGTTCGCAGATACGCAGTATTTT.

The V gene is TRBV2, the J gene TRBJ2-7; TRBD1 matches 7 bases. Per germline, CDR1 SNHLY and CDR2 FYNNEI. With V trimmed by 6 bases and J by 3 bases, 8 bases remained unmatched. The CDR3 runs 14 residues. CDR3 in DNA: TGTGCCAGCAGGGTGGGGACAGCTGACTACGAGCAGTACTTC. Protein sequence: CASRVGTADYEQYF.

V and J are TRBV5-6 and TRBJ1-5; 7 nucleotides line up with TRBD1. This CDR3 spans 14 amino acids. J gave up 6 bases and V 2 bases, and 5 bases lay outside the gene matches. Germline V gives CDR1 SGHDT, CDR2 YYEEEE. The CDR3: CASSFGQGGQPQHF. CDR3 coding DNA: TGTGCCAGCAGCTTCGGGCAGGGGGGTCAGCCCCAGCATTTT.

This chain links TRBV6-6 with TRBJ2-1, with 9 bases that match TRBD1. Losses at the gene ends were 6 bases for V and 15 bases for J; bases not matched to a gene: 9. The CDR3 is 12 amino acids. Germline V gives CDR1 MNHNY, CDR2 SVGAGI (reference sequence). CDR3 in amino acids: CASRDRGRRVFF. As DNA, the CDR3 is TGTGCCAGCAGAGACAGGGGGAGAAGGGTGTTCTTC.

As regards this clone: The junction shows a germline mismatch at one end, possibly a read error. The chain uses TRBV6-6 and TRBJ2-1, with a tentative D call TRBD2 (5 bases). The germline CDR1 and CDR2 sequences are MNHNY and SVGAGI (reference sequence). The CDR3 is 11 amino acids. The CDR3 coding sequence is TGTGCCAGCAGTGACTCCTCGGAGGTTTTCTTC. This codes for CASSDSSEVFF.

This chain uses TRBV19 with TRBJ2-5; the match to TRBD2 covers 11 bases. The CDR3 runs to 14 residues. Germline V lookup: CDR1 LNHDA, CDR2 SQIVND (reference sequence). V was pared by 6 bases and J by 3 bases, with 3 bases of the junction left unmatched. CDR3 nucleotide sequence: TGTGCCAGTAGCCAGGGACTAGCGGAAGAGACCCAGTACTTC. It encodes CASSQGLAEETQYF.

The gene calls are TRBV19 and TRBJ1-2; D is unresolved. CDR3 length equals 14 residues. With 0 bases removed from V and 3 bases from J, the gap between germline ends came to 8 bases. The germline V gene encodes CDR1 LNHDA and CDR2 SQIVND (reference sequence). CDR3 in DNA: TGTGCCAGTAGTATAGATCGTGAGTACTATGGCTACACCTTC. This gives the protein CASSIDREYYGYTF.

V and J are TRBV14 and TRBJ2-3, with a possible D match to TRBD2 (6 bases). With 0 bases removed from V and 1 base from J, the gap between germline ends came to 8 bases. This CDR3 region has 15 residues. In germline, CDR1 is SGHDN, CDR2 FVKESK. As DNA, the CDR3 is TGTGCCAGCAGCCAAGATGCTAGCGGCACAGATACGCAGTATTTT. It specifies CASSQDASGTDTQYF.

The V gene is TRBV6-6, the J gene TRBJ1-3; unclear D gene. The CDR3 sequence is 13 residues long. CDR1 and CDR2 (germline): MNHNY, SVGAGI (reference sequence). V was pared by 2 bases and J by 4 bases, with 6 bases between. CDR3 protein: CASSYAQGNTIYF. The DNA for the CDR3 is TGTGCCAGCAGTTACGCTCAGGGAAACACCATATATTTT.

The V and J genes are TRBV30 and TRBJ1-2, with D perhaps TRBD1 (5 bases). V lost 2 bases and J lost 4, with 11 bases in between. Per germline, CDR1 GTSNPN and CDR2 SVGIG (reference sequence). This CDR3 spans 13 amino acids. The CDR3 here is CAWSPTASYGYTF. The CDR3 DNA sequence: TGTGCCTGGAGTCCGACAGCCAGCTATGGCTACACCTTC.

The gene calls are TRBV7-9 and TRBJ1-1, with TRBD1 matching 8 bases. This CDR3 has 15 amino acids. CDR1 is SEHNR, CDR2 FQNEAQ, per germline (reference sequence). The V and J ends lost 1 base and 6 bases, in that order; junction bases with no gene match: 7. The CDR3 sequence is CASSLGGTGGPEAFF. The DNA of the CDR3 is TGTGCCAGCAGCTTAGGAGGTACAGGGGGGCCTGAAGCTTTCTTT.